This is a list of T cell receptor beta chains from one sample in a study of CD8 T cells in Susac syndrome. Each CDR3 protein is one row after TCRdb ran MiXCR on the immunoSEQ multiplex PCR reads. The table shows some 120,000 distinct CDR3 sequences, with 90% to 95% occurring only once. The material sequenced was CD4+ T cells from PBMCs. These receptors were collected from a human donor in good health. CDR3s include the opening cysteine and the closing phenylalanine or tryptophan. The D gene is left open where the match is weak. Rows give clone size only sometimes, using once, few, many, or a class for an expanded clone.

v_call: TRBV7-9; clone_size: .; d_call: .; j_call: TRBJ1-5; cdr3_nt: TGTGCCAGCAGCTTAGCAGGGGAAGGCAATCAGCCCCAGCATTTT; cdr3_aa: CASSLAGEGNQPQHF
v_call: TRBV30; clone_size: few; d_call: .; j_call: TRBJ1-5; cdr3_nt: TGTGCCTGGAGTGTCCTGGGGAATCAGCCCCAGCATTTT; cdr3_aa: CAWSVLGNQPQHF
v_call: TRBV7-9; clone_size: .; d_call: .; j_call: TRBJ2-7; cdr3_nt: TGTGCCAGCAGCTCCGGACCGGCCTCCTACGAGCAGTACTTC; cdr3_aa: CASSSGPASYEQYF
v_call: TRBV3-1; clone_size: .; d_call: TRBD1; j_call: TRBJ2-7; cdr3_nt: TGTGCCAGCAGCCGACGACAGGGGCTTGACGAGCAGTACTTC; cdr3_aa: CASSRRQGLDEQYF
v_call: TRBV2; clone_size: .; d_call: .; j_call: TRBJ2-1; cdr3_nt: TGTGCCAGTGGGCCCTTGGGGCAAGGAATTATGGAGCAGTTCTTC; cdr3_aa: CASGPLGQGIMEQFF
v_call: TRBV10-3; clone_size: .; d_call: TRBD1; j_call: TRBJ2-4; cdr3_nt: TGTGCCATCAGTGAAGGTGGCAGGGGGGCCAAAAACATTCAGTACTTC; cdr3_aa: CAISEGGRGAKNIQYF
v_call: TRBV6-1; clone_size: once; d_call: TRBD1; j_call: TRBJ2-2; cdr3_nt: TGTGCCAGCAGCCTTGCGACAGGGTCGAACACCGGGGAGCTGTTTTTT; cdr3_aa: CASSLATGSNTGELFF
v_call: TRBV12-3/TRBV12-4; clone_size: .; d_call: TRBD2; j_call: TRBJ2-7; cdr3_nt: TGTGCCAGCAGTCGTACTAGCGGGAGGCCTTACGAGCAGTACTTC; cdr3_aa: CASSRTSGRPYEQYF
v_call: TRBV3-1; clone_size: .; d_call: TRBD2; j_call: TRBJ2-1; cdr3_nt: TGTGCCAGCAGCCAAGACGCTAGCGGGAGGAATGAGCAGTTCTTC; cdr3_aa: CASSQDASGRNEQFF
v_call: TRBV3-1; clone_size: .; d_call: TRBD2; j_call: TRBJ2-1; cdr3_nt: TGTGCCAGCAGCCGACTAGCGGGAGGGGGGGGTGAGCAGTTCTTC; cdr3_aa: CASSRLAGGGGEQFF
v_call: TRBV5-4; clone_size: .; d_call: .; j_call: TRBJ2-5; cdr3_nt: TGTGCCAGCAGCTTTGCCGGGAAAGAGACCCAGTACTTC; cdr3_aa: CASSFAGKETQYF
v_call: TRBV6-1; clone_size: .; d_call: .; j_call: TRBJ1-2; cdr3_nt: TGTGCCAGCAGTAGAGACTTTCTCTATGGCTACACCTTC; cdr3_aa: CASSRDFLYGYTF
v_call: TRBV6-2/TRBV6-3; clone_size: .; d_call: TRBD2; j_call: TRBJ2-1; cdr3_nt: TGTGCCAGCAGTTACTCACCAGCGGGAGGTATCTACAATGAGCAGTTCTTC; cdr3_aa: CASSYSPAGGIYNEQFF
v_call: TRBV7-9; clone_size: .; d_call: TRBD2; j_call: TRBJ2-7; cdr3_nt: TGTGCCAGCAGCTTAGTCGGGGGGGCCAGCTCCTACGAGCAGTACTTC; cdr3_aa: CASSLVGGASSYEQYF
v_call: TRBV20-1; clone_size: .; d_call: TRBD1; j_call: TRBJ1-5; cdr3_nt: TGCAGTGCCGCGGGACAGGGGGCGAGCAATCAGCCCCAGCATTTT; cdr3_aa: CSAAGQGASNQPQHF
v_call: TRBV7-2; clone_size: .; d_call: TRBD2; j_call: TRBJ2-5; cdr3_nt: TGTGCCAGCAGCTGGACTAGCGGGAGGCAAGAGACCCAGTACTTC; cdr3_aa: CASSWTSGRQETQYF
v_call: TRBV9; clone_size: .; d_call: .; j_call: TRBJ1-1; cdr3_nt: TGTGCCAGCAGCCCGGACAGTTGGAACACTGAAGCTTTCTTT; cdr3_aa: CASSPDSWNTEAFF
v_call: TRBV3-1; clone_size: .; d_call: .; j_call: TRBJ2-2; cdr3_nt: TGTGCCAGCAGCCTTAGCGGAGGACTCGGAGAGCTGTTTTTT; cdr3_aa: CASSLSGGLGELFF
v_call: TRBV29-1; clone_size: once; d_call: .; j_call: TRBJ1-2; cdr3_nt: TGCAGCGCTGGAGGGGGCTATGGCTACACCTTC; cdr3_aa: CSAGGGYGYTF
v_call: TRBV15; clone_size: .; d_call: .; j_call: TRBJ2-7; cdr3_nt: TGTGCCACCAGCAGAGATGTGGCAGTATTCTCCTACGAGCAGTACTTC; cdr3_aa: CATSRDVAVFSYEQYF
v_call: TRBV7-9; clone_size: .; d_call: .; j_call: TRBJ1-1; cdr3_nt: TGTGCCAGCAGCTTACAGGGGACCATGAACACTGAAGCTTTCTTT; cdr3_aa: CASSLQGTMNTEAFF
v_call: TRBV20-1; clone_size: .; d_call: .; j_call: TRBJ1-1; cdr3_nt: TGCAGTGCTAGCCGGGACAAGAACACTGAAGCTTTCTTT; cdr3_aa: CSASRDKNTEAFF
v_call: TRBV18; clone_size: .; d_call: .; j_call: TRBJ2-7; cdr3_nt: TGTGCCAGCTCACCACCATCCAGGGTCATCGACGAGCAGTACTTC; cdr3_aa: CASSPPSRVIDEQYF
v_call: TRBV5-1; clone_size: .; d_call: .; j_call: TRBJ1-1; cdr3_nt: TGCGCCAGCAACGGTCAGGGTAGGGGGACTGAAGCTTTCTTT; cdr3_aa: CASNGQGRGTEAFF
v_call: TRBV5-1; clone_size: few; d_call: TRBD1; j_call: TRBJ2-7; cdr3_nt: TGCGCCAGCAGCACGCTACAGGGGCCCCGCTACGAGCAGTACTTC; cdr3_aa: CASSTLQGPRYEQYF
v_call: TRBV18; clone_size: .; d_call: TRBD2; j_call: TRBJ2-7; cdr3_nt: TGTGCCAGCTCACCACCAACCGGACTAGGGGCCTCCTACGAGCAGTACTTC; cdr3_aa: CASSPPTGLGASYEQYF